The present T cell receptor beta chain was sequenced within a study of OX40 agonist ivuxolimab in advanced cancers. Turning to the overall study: Ivuxolimab was an agonistic, fully human IgG2 monoclonal antibody directed against OX40 (CD134), a costimulatory receptor. Intravenous ivuxolimab was administered to patients every 2 weeks at six dose levels: 0.01, 0.1, 0.3, 1.5, 3 and 10 mg/kg. Of the approximately 50 dose-escalation patients, hepatocellular carcinoma was present in about 20, melanoma in roughly 15, renal cell carcinoma in 9 and head and neck cancer in 9. In the dose-escalation cohort, 82.7% of patients were male, and the mean age was 60 years with a range of roughly 23 to 90. Patients were allowed to have had prior anti-PD-1, anti-PD-L1 or anti-CTLA-4 therapy, and around 41% of the dose-escalation patients had previously received checkpoint inhibitors. Partial responses were achieved by three dose-escalation patients, of whom one had hepatocellular carcinoma and two had cutaneous melanoma. The point of sequencing TCRbeta in the periphery was to test whether ivuxolimab changed TCR sequence diversity and drove clonal T-cell expansion. The paper covers the monotherapy dose-escalation part of the phase I ivuxolimab trial, which included N ≈ 52 patients. Study-level results and caveats: On average, CD8+ T cells showed more expanded clones than CD4+ T cells after ivuxolimab. Low levels of normalized T-cell clonal expansion were also seen in some nonresponding patients. Antigen specificity was not determined for the clonally expanded peripheral T cells. In the 0.1-3.0 mg/kg groups, partial responders had among the lowest normalized peripheral clonal expansion, particularly in CD8+ T cells. Clonal expansion of both CD4+ and CD8+ blood T cells was observed from baseline to week 6 at doses 0.1 to 3.0 mg/kg.

For this clone: Its antigen has not been determined. One base away there is no much larger clone; base qualities are not given.

For sequencing of the TCRbeta CDR3 region, genomic DNA was extracted from the sorted cells. TCRbeta CDR3 regions were sequenced using the immunoSEQ Assay. Drawn from immuneACCESS, this table holds only the in-frame rearrangements with V and J called that TCRdb kept. Clones are partly lost; checked studies trace under half to an unresolved V gene and leave the rest unexplained. Present in this sample are about 91,000 clones, approximately 89% of which were seen just once. Clones ranked in the top ten supply about 4.7% of the sample. Patients with a history of autoimmune disease or receiving systemic immunosuppression were excluded from the trial. In every dose cohort, peripheral blood was drawn for TCR sequencing at baseline, cycle 4 day 1, and cycle 7 day 1. Samples came from an open-label, multicenter, first-in-human phase I dose-escalation trial of ivuxolimab. Adults with locally advanced or metastatic head and neck squamous cell, hepatocellular, melanoma or renal cell carcinoma were enrolled in the trial. Before TCR sequencing, CD4+ T cells and CD8+ T cells were sorted from peripheral blood as separate populations.

V loses 1 base, J loses 5 bases, and the germline ends lie 12 bases apart. Counted from cysteine to valine, this CDR3 has 14 amino acids. The read is trimmed to its CDR3 DNA, 42 bases read in frame from base 1. Reading the germline V gene gives CDR1 SGHNT and CDR2 YENEEA. The sequence came from an adult with an advanced solid tumor such as melanoma, head and neck, liver or kidney cancer. Specimen: CD4+ or CD8+ T cells sorted from blood, collected in a trial of the OX40 agonist ivuxolimab. Recombination linked TRBV11-3 to TRBJ2-7; a tentative D call is TRBD2 (6 bases match). The CDR3 reads as follows: CASSLGRGSHEQYV. The nucleotide sequence reads as follows: TGTGCCAGCAGCTTAGGGCGGGGTTCCCACGAGCAGTACGTC.